What follows are 32 T cell receptor beta chains derived from one specimen sequenced in a study of sequential checkpoint blockade in melanoma. Treatment defined: randomized to nivolumab then ipilimumab (arm A) or the reverse (arm B). Produced via immunoSEQ multiplex PCR; TCRdb's table is partial and in-frame only. The sample shows some 5,400 clones, roughly 17% of them seen only once. This specimen was tumor tissue (inferred from file names), taken from a patient given nivolumab and ipilimumab in sequence. These receptors originate from a human donor with melanoma.

This clone has only a few counts. This sequence joins TRBV6-8 and TRBJ1-3; D is possibly TRBD1 (6 bases). The CDR3 is 15 residues long. V lost 0 bases and J 2 bases, leaving 8 bases between the germline ends. Germline V gene lookup returns CDR1 MNHGY and CDR2 SAAAGT. CDR3 sequence: CASSYSSGAGNTIYF. The CDR3 coding sequence is TGTGCCAGCAGTTACTCGTCAGGGGCTGGAAACACCATATATTTT.

This clone was observed a few times. The chain uses TRBV28 and TRBJ2-1, with 13 nucleotides matching TRBD2. The ends lost 2 bases at V and 4 bases at J; junction bases unmatched: 8. The CDR3 extends over 18 amino acids. Looked up from germline, CDR1 is MDHEN and CDR2 is SYDVKM. This chain's CDR3 is CASSLGQGLAGPYNEQFF. The CDR3, as DNA: TGTGCCAGCAGTTTAGGTCAGGGACTAGCGGGGCCGTACAATGAGCAGTTCTTC.

The rearrangement joins TRBV19 to TRBJ1-5; weak D call: TRBD1 (6 bases). The CDR3 extends over 14 amino acids. Between the trimmed V and J ends, which lost 6 bases and 2 bases, there was a span of 11 bases. Germline V CDR1 and CDR2: LNHDA, SQIVND (reference sequence). The CDR3 DNA is TGTGCCAGTAGCAACAGGGCTGGCAATCAGCCCCAGCATTTT. Amino acids: CASSNRAGNQPQHF.

This clone occurred a few times. The chain recombines TRBV6-8 with TRBJ1-1; D gene ambiguous. The CDR3 is 13 amino acids. Trimming took off 6 bases at V and 11 bases at J, with 19 bases between the two ends. Germline V gives CDR1 MNHGY, CDR2 SAAAGT. The CDR3 reads CASSYDGSRYAFF. CDR3 coding DNA: TGTGCCAGCAGCTATGACGGGTCTAGATATGCTTTCTTT.

The chain combines TRBV11-3 with TRBJ2-7; D unclear. Germline CDR1 and CDR2: SGHNT and YENEEA. The germline V and J ends were trimmed by 4 bases and 5 bases, with 15 bases remaining between them. The CDR3 contains 14 residues. The CDR3 sequence is CASSSRENYDEQYF. The DNA of the CDR3 is TGTGCCAGCAGCTCCCGAGAAAATTATGACGAGCAGTACTTC.

This clone was observed a handful of times. This sequence joins TRBV23-1 and TRBJ2-1; 9 positions match TRBD1. TRBV23-1 carries the ORF label, with uncertain function. With 6 bases clipped from V and 4 bases from J, the junction kept 4 bases outside the gene matches. The CDR3 runs 14 residues. CDR3 coding DNA: TGCGCCAGCAGCCCGGGACAGGGTTACAATGAGCAGTTCTTC. Its translation: CASSPGQGYNEQFF.

The chain combines TRBV10-2 with TRBJ2-1; D is possibly TRBD1 (5 bases). CDR1 is WSHSY, CDR2 SAAADI, per germline. The CDR3 contains 16 residues. The V gene lost 0 bases and the J gene lost 1 base, with 10 bases spanning the gap. This CDR3 is CASSESGLWSYNEQFF. CDR3 DNA: TGCGCCAGCAGTGAGTCGGGGCTTTGGTCCTACAATGAGCAGTTCTTC.

The chain is built from TRBV10-2 and TRBJ1-6, with 7 bases matching TRBD1. From germline, CDR1 is WSHSY and CDR2 SAAADI. The V segment lost 6 bases and the J segment 0 bases; nucleotides outside the gene matches: 2. This CDR3 is built from 15 residues. CDR3 protein: CASSPGGSYNSPLHF. The CDR3 DNA reads as TGCGCCAGCAGCCCAGGGGGCTCCTATAATTCACCCCTCCACTTT.

This clone has a handful of counts. The CDR3 region has the DNA TGTGCCAGCAGCCTAAGGGGAAACAGGGCCCACGAGCAGTACTTC. It encodes CASSLRGNRAHEQYF. The chain has TRBV6-8 and TRBJ2-7; D possibly corresponds to TRBD1 (6 bases). V dropped 6 bases and J dropped 5 bases, with 20 bases sitting between them. The CDR3 length is 15 residues. Germline CDR1 is MNHGY and CDR2 is SAAAGT.

This clone is medium-sized within its sample. This rearrangement joins TRBV19 to TRBJ2-1; D remains unclear. V lost 7 bases to trimming and J lost 7 bases, with 17 bases between them. The germline V gene has CDR1 LNHDA and CDR2 SQIVND (reference sequence). This CDR3 comprises 14 residues. The CDR3 spells CASKALEWGNEQFF. The CDR3 bases are TGTGCCAGTAAAGCGCTAGAATGGGGTAATGAGCAGTTCTTC.

By sample fraction, this clone is medium-sized. This rearrangement joins TRBV28 to TRBJ1-1; D remains unclear. The CDR3 contains 14 residues. Germline assignment: CDR1 MDHEN and CDR2 SYDVKM. V shed 5 bases and J shed 4 bases, with 14 bases lying between them. The DNA for the CDR3 is TGTGCCAGCAGTCCCGCTGGGAGGGCCACTGAAGCTTTCTTT. Encoded protein: CASSPAGRATEAFF.

This clone was recorded a few times. The genes are TRBV6-8 and TRBJ2-6; D not certain. The CDR3 has 17 amino acids. The germline V and J ends were trimmed by 2 bases and 5 bases, with 16 bases remaining between them. CDR1 MNHGY and CDR2 SAAAGT come from the germline V gene. CDR3 in amino acids: CASSYLDGDRRANVLTF. CDR3 in DNA: TGTGCCAGCAGTTACCTTGATGGGGATCGTAGGGCCAACGTCCTGACTTTC.

This clone ranks as medium-sized (0.01 to 0.1%). As DNA, the CDR3 is TGTGCCAGCAGCTCTGCTCCTGGCAAATCTCTAGCCAAAAACATTCAGTACTTC. Translation gives CASSSAPGKSLAKNIQYF. The rearrangement joins TRBV11-3 to TRBJ2-4; D gene unclear. Germline CDR1 reads SGHNT; CDR2 reads YENEEA. CDR3 length equals 18 residues. V was cut by 4 bases and J by 0 bases, with 19 bases left in between.

The rearrangement uses TRBV14 and TRBJ1-1; D call uncertain. The CDR3 consists of 13 residues. Germline lookup yields CDR1 SGHDN and CDR2 FVKESK. Trimming stripped 0 bases from V and 11 bases from J, with 13 bases between. The CDR3 DNA sequence: TGTGCCAGCAGCCAAGATCAAAAGGCTAAGGCTTTCTTT. Translation: CASSQDQKAKAFF.

Judged by abundance, this clone is medium-sized. The genes are TRBV6-8 and TRBJ2-4; the match to TRBD1 covers 10 bases. The CDR3 covers 15 residues. Germline values: CDR1 MNHGY, CDR2 SAAAGT. V shed 6 bases and J 7 bases; nucleotides not matched to a gene: 9. The CDR3 reads CASRDPGQGLNIQYF. The CDR3, as DNA: TGTGCCAGCAGAGACCCGGGACAGGGGCTCAACATTCAGTACTTC.

This clone has a handful of counts. The chain recombines TRBV28 with TRBJ2-2; D uncertain. CDR3 length: 14 amino acids. The germline CDR1 and CDR2 sequences are MDHEN and SYDVKM. Trimming cost V 10 bases and J 0 bases, with 12 bases left between them. The CDR3, as DNA: TGTGCCACGACGGGTGGGGCGAACACCGGGGAGCTGTTTTTT. Encoded protein: CATTGGANTGELFF. The whole variable domain, filled in from reference TRBV28 and TRBJ2-2, reads DVKVTQSSRYLVKRTGEKVFLECVQDMDHENMFWYRQDPGLGLRLIYFSYDVKMKEKGDIPEGYSVSREKKERFSLILESASTNQTSMYLCATTGGANTGELFFGEGSRLTVL.

This clone was picked up a small number of times. The J gene is TRBJ1-2, the V gene TRBV28, with D possibly TRBD1 on 6 matching bases. Trimming left V 3 bases short and J 6 bases short, with 17 bases between. CDR3 length equals 15 residues. CDR1 and CDR2 (germline): MDHEN, SYDVKM. CDR3 protein: CASSFPGGALDGYTF. The CDR3 coding sequence is TGTGCCAGCAGTTTCCCGGGGGGCGCGTTGGATGGCTACACCTTC.

The chain links TRBV14 to TRBJ1-2; a weak D match, TRBD1 (6 bases). V lost 0 bases, J lost 4 bases, and 12 bases lay in between. Germline CDR1 is SGHDN and CDR2 is FVKESK. The CDR3 length is 15 residues. In DNA, the CDR3 is TGTGCCAGCAGCCAAGATTGGACAGAGGGCTATGGCTACACCTTC. It is translated as CASSQDWTEGYGYTF.

This chain connects TRBV6-8 to TRBJ1-1, with D possibly matching TRBD1 (5 bases). The V end lost 0 bases, the J end lost 8 bases, and 13 bases lay between the germline ends. This CDR3 is 14 amino acids long. From germline, CDR1 is MNHGY and CDR2 SAAAGT. The CDR3 sequence is CASSYSRGPGEAFF. In nucleotides, the CDR3 is TGTGCCAGCAGTTACTCTAGGGGCCCAGGGGAAGCTTTCTTT.

This chain connects TRBV5-1 to TRBJ1-2; 10 bases are a match to TRBD1. J gave up 8 bases and V 4 bases, and 11 bases lay outside the gene matches. The germline V gene encodes CDR1 SGHRS and CDR2 YFSETQ. The CDR3 totals 15 residues. CDR3 sequence: CASSQTAGTGEGYTF. CDR3 in DNA: TGCGCCAGCAGCCAAACCGCCGGGACAGGGGAAGGCTACACCTTC.

The chain has TRBV5-1 and TRBJ2-1; 9 nucleotides line up with TRBD2. This CDR3 region has 16 residues. V lost 3 bases, J lost 5 bases, and 9 bases stayed unmatched. The germline V gene encodes CDR1 SGHRS and CDR2 YFSETQ. CDR3 nucleotide sequence: TGCGCCAGCAGCTCCGTAGCGGGGGACCTCCACAATGAGCAGTTCTTC. It yields the protein CASSSVAGDLHNEQFF.

Relative to its sample, this clone is medium-sized. The CDR3 sequence is CASGERPYNEQFF. Written as DNA, the CDR3 is TGTGCCAGCGGGGAAAGGCCCTACAATGAGCAGTTCTTC. The chain joins TRBV12-5 to TRBJ2-1, with 7 bases lining up with TRBD2. Per the germline V gene, CDR1 is LGHNT and CDR2 is FRNRAP. The CDR3 runs 13 residues.

This clone was recorded a few times. The rearrangement links TRBV6-8 to TRBJ2-2; either TRBD1 or TRBD2 may fit D (5 bases each). This CDR3 is 14 amino acids long. V was cut by 5 bases and J by 8 bases, with 15 bases left in between. Germline V gives CDR1 MNHGY, CDR2 SAAAGT. CDR3 amino acids: CASSVRGPKGELFF. CDR3 coding DNA: TGTGCCAGCAGTGTCCGGGGCCCGAAAGGGGAGCTGTTTTTT.

This clone was seen a handful of times. The chain carries TRBV9 and TRBJ1-5; D gene ambiguous. Trimming shortened V by 5 bases and J by 5 bases, and 11 bases separated the two germline ends. Germline CDR1 and CDR2: SGDLS and YYNGEE. The CDR3 runs to 13 residues. The CDR3 spells CASSYYRDQPQHF. CDR3 coding DNA: TGTGCCAGCAGTTATTACCGGGATCAGCCCCAGCATTTT.

This clone was seen many times. The rearrangement links TRBV1 to TRBJ1-2. TRBV1 corresponds to a pseudogene. There are 15 residues in the CDR3. The DNA of the CDR3 is TGCGCCAGCAGCCATGGAGGGGGGACACCCGATGGCTACACCTTC. Protein sequence: CASSHGGGTPDGYTF.

As regards this clone: This specimen includes other DNA sequences encoding the same CDR3. DNA for the CDR3: TGCGCCAGCAGCGACGGGTGGGGTACCTACGAGCAGTACTTC. Translation: CASSDGWGTYEQYF. This chain links TRBV5-1 with TRBJ2-7, with D hard to call. The CDR3 has 14 amino acids. The germline V gene has CDR1 SGHRS and CDR2 YFSETQ. Trimming pared 4 bases from V and 2 bases from J, leaving 13 bases between. The full variable domain, completed using reference TRBV5-1 and TRBJ2-7, is KAGVTQTPRYLIKTRGQQVTLSCSPISGHRSVSWYQQTPGQGLQFLFEYFSETQRNKGNFPGRFSGRQFSNSRSEMNVSTLELGDSALYLCASSDGWGTYEQYFGPGTRLTVT.

This clone turned up a few times. The chain employs TRBV28 and TRBJ2-7, with D possibly being TRBD1 or TRBD2 (5 bases each). The germline CDR1 and CDR2 sequences are MDHEN and SYDVKM. The ends were cut back, 5 bases at V and 3 bases at J, with 14 bases in the middle. This CDR3 spans 14 amino acids. In DNA form, the CDR3 reads TGTGCCAGCAGTGACCCCGGGACCCTCTACGAGCAGTACTTC. Translated: CASSDPGTLYEQYF.

This clone was detected only a few times. The J gene is TRBJ2-1, the V gene TRBV12-5; maybe TRBD1 (6 bases). This CDR3 has 15 amino acids. Germline V gene lookup returns CDR1 LGHNT and CDR2 FRNRAP. The CDR3 sequence: CASTSPGQSYNEQFF. The CDR3 region has the DNA TGTGCCAGCACCAGTCCGGGACAATCCTACAATGAGCAGTTCTTC.

This clone is termed medium-sized (0.01 to 0.1%). The chain carries TRBV28 and TRBJ1-6; no reliable D call. The CDR3 loop spans 13 amino acids. Germline V gene sequence: CDR1 MDHEN, CDR2 SYDVKM. The DNA for the CDR3 is TGTGCGACGAACCGGAGGAGCTATTCACCCCTCCACTTT. Translated: CATNRRSYSPLHF.

The chain joins TRBV28 to TRBJ1-2; TRBD1 agrees at 7 bases. With 5 bases clipped from V and 4 bases from J, the junction kept 7 bases outside the gene matches. There are 14 residues in the CDR3. Germline CDR1 MDHEN, CDR2 SYDVKM. As DNA, the CDR3 is TGTGCCAGCAGTATTGACAGGGCGGGCTATGGCTACACCTTC. This sequence encodes CASSIDRAGYGYTF.

The chain recombines TRBV5-1 with TRBJ2-1; TRBD2 matches 7 bases. The CDR3 runs to 17 residues. V gave up 0 bases and J gave up 2 bases; unmatched junction bases: 8. CDR1 and CDR2 (germline): SGHRS, YFSETQ. The DNA for the CDR3 is TGCGCCAGCAGCTTGGAAGGTAGCGGGCAGCCCTACAATGAGCAGTTCTTC. Protein product: CASSLEGSGQPYNEQFF.

This clone was counted a few times. V gene TRBV6-8 combines with J gene TRBJ2-7; D is unclear. From germline, CDR1 is MNHGY and CDR2 SAAAGT. The CDR3 is 15 amino acids. The V gene lost 5 bases and the J gene lost 3 bases, with 17 bases spanning the gap. The DNA of the CDR3 is TGTGCCAGCAGTCGATTGGGGAACCTCTACTACGAGCAGTACTTC. Translated, it gives CASSRLGNLYYEQYF.